The 14 T cell receptor beta chains reported below all come from one sample, sequenced in a study of blood T cell repertoires in COVID-19. Some clones are missing from TCRdb's copy, which holds only in-frame ones; the method was immunoSEQ multiplex PCR. The profile shows around 230,000 clones, 65% to 85% of them singletons. Material: peripheral blood. All receptors derive from a woman aged 45-65 years with acute or convalescent COVID-19.

This clone is a singleton in its sample. V and J are TRBV29-1 and TRBJ2-7; D is possibly TRBD1 (6 bases). This CDR3 comprises 12 residues. Germline CDR1 is SQVTM and CDR2 is ANQGSEA. The V gene lost 4 bases and the J gene lost 2 bases, with 9 bases spanning the gap. The DNA for the CDR3 is TGCAGCGTTGGGGGGACACCCTACGAGCAGTACTTC. Translated: CSVGGTPYEQYF.

The sample holds a few counts of this clone. The chain uses TRBV6-5 and TRBJ2-1; a weak D match, TRBD1 (6 bases). Germline V gives CDR1 MNHEY, CDR2 SVGAGI. This CDR3 has 12 residues. V lost 6 bases and J lost 4, with 7 bases in between. CDR3 amino acids: CASSQGYNEQFF. CDR3 coding DNA: TGTGCCAGCAGCCAGGGGTACAATGAGCAGTTCTTC.

A single count supports this clone. The chain uses TRBV20-1 and TRBJ2-7; 7 positions agree with TRBD2. With 3 bases clipped from V and 3 bases from J, the junction kept 11 bases outside the gene matches. This CDR3 is 15 amino acids long. CDR1 is DFQATT, CDR2 SNEGSKA, per germline (reference sequence). The CDR3 DNA is TGCAGTGCTAGTGGGGAGGCTAGCGGCCTCTACGAGCAGTACTTC. Translated: CSASGEASGLYEQYF.

The chain carries TRBV19 and TRBJ2-3; no clear D gene. Germline values: CDR1 LNHDA, CDR2 SQIVND (reference sequence). This CDR3 is built from 16 residues. Trimming removed 4 bases at V and 0 bases at J, with 14 bases between. CDR3: CASSTTPATSTDTQYF. For the CDR3, the DNA is TGTGCCAGTAGTACCACCCCAGCGACGAGCACAGATACGCAGTATTTT.

This chain connects TRBV27 to TRBJ1-5; D is uncertain. V was trimmed by 0 bases and J by 9 bases, leaving 15 bases between them. The CDR3 is made up of 15 amino acids. Germline CDR1 reads MNHEY; CDR2 reads SMNVEV (reference sequence). The CDR3 loop is CASSLSWAASPPQHF. CDR3 DNA: TGTGCCAGCAGTTTATCATGGGCCGCAAGTCCGCCCCAGCATTTT.

The chain is built from TRBV9 and TRBJ2-1; no clear D gene. Trimming took 0 bases from V and 6 from J, leaving 7 bases between them. The CDR3 is 13 residues long. CDR1 and CDR2 (germline): SGDLS, YYNGEE. The CDR3 bases are TGTGCCAGCAGCGTAGTACTCCCCAATGAGCAGTTCTTC. Amino acids: CASSVVLPNEQFF. Supplemented by reference TRBV9 and TRBJ2-1, the full variable domain reads DSGVTQTPKHLITATGQRVTLRCSPRSGDLSVYWYQQSLDQGLQFLIQYYNGEERAKGNILERFSAQQFPDLHSELNLSSLELGDSALYFCASSVVLPNEQFFGPGTRLTVL.

This sequence joins TRBV14 and TRBJ1-2, with TRBD1 matching over 10 bases. The CDR3 runs 17 residues. Germline lookup yields CDR1 SGHDN and CDR2 FVKESK. Unmatched junction bases numbered 8, after V lost 1 base and J lost 3 bases. CDR3 sequence reads: CASSQGQGAEVDYGYTF. In DNA, the CDR3 is TGTGCCAGCAGCCAAGGACAGGGGGCGGAGGTGGACTATGGCTACACCTTC.

CDR3 coding DNA: TGCGCCAGCAGCTTGGCCAGACTAGCGGGAGAGACCCAGTACTTC. Protein: CASSLARLAGETQYF. J is TRBJ2-5 and V is TRBV5-1; 10 nucleotides agree with TRBD2. CDR1 is SGHRS, CDR2 YFSETQ, per germline. The junction had 3 bases not matched to a gene; V was cut back by 0 bases and J by 4 bases. The CDR3 length is 15 residues.

The chain employs TRBV29-1 and TRBJ2-1, with 8 bases identical to TRBD2. Germline CDR1 is SQVTM and CDR2 is ANQGSEA. V was clipped by 3 bases and J by 2 bases; unmatched bases: 6. The CDR3 has 15 amino acids. The CDR3 is CSVEGQGLAYNEQFF. Written as DNA, the CDR3 is TGCAGCGTTGAGGGGCAGGGACTAGCCTACAATGAGCAGTTCTTC.

This clone has a single count. The rearrangement joins TRBV15 to TRBJ1-1, with D maybe TRBD1 (5 bases). Germline V lookup: CDR1 LNHNV, CDR2 YYDKDF (reference sequence). This CDR3 is built from 16 residues. Trimming left V 6 bases short and J 1 base short, with 18 bases between. The CDR3 sequence: CATRREYSRENTEAFF. The DNA of the CDR3 is TGTGCCACCAGAAGGGAATATAGCAGGGAGAACACTGAAGCTTTCTTT.

J is TRBJ1-5 and V is TRBV27; 7 bases agree with TRBD1. V lost 5 bases, J lost 6 bases, and 7 bases stayed unmatched. CDR1 and CDR2 from the germline V gene are MNHEY and SMNVEV (reference sequence). This CDR3 has 14 amino acids. DNA of the CDR3: TGTGCCAGCAGTCTAGGGGGCGACGGTCAGCCCCAGCATTTT. Translating it yields CASSLGGDGQPQHF.

The gene calls are TRBV2 and TRBJ2-6; D possibly corresponds to TRBD2 (5 bases). V was cut by 4 bases and J by 1 base, with 11 bases left in between. This CDR3 has 16 amino acids. Germline V gene sequence: CDR1 SNHLY, CDR2 FYNNEI. The CDR3 DNA reads as TGTGCCAGCAGTGGGGATAGGAGGTCTGGGGCCAACGTCCTGACTTTC. Translating gives CASSGDRRSGANVLTF.

The chain combines TRBV11-2 with TRBJ2-1, with a weak D call TRBD2 (6 bases). V was clipped by 5 bases and J by 4 bases, with 15 bases between them. CDR1 is SGHAT, CDR2 FQNNGV, per germline. This CDR3 region has 15 residues. CDR3 nucleotide sequence: TGTGCCAGCAGCGTTAGTAGCGGTCAATACAATGAGCAGTTCTTC. Encoded protein: CASSVSSGQYNEQFF.

This chain uses TRBV11-1 with TRBJ2-3, with 8 nucleotides matching TRBD2. From germline, CDR1 is SGHAT and CDR2 FQDESV (reference sequence). This CDR3 region has 15 residues. The ends lost 5 bases at V and 0 bases at J; junction bases unmatched: 4. This CDR3 reads CASSRSGSSTDTQYF. CDR3 coding DNA: TGTGCCAGCAGCCGAAGCGGGAGTAGCACAGATACGCAGTATTTT.